One sample yielded the 14 T cell receptor beta chains listed below, sequenced in a study of blood T cell repertoires in COVID-19. Clones were read by immunoSEQ multiplex PCR, and TCRdb kept only the in-frame ones, dropping some. This repertoire shows around 500,000 clones, around nine tenths found once; its top ten account for just over 8%. The specimen was PBMCs or T cells enriched from blood (not recorded which). These receptors were collected from an older woman who had recovered from COVID-19.

This chain connects TRBV7-8 to TRBJ1-4; no clear D. The CDR3 totals 14 residues. Trimming pared 5 bases from V and 1 base from J, leaving 8 bases between. Per germline, CDR1 SGHVS and CDR2 FQNEAQ. The CDR3 region is CASSPAITNEKLFF. As DNA, the CDR3 is TGTGCCAGCAGCCCAGCCATAACTAATGAAAAACTGTTTTTT.

The chain recombines TRBV11-3 with TRBJ2-2; maybe TRBD1 (6 bases). The ends were cut back, 5 bases at V and 5 bases at J, with 15 bases in the middle. Germline loops: CDR1 SGHNT, CDR2 YENEEA. This CDR3 is 15 amino acids long. Here the CDR3 reads CASSRPTGWTGELFF. CDR3 nucleotide sequence: TGTGCCAGCAGCCGGCCCACAGGGTGGACCGGGGAGCTGTTTTTT.

The V and J genes are TRBV3-1 (or the pseudogene TRBV3-2) and TRBJ1-5; D is uncertain. CDR1 and CDR2 from the germline V gene are LGHDT and YNNKEL (reference sequence). Trimming cost V 1 base and J 1 base, with 8 bases left between them. The CDR3 covers 15 residues. CDR3 DNA sequence: TGTGCCAGCAGCCAAGGGGCGGGCAGCAATCAGCCCCAGCATTTT. Amino acid sequence: CASSQGAGSNQPQHF.

The J gene is TRBJ1-1, the V gene TRBV28; TRBD1 matches at 10 bases. Germline values: CDR1 MDHEN, CDR2 SYDVKM. The CDR3 extends over 14 amino acids. V shed 6 bases and J 2 bases; nucleotides not matched to a gene: 3. CDR3 region: CASRTGGPNTEAFF. The CDR3 nucleotides are TGTGCCAGCAGGACAGGGGGCCCCAACACTGAAGCTTTCTTT.

This clone was detected only once. The rearrangement joins TRBV6-5 to TRBJ2-5; D is possibly TRBD2 (6 bases). From germline, CDR1 is MNHEY and CDR2 SVGAGI. V shed 0 bases and J shed 4 bases, with 12 bases lying between them. The CDR3 sequence is 15 residues long. The CDR3 DNA follows: TGTGCCAGCAGTTACTCGGTGGGGGGTATAGAGACCCAGTACTTC. This translates into CASSYSVGGIETQYF.

A remark on this clone: The sample contains more than one DNA sequence encoding this CDR3. The V call is TRBV30, the J call TRBJ2-2; D is unclear. This CDR3 is 13 amino acids long. V lost 0 bases to trimming and J lost 3 bases, with 5 bases between them. Germline V gene data show CDR1 as GTSNPN and CDR2 as SVGIG (reference sequence). CDR3 DNA: TGTGCCTGGAGTGTACGGTACACCGGGGAGCTGTTTTTT. Translated, it gives CAWSVRYTGELFF.

CDR3 DNA sequence: TGCAGCGGACCCGGGAGGGACAGTACGGACGGAGTGTACAATGAGCAGTTCTTC. Its protein product is CSGPGRDSTDGVYNEQFF. The V and J genes are TRBV29-1 and TRBJ2-1; D is possibly TRBD2 (8 bases). This CDR3 contains 18 residues. Germline CDR1 reads SQVTM; CDR2 reads ANQGSEA. Trimming took off 7 bases at V and 4 bases at J, with 29 bases between the two ends.

The chain carries TRBV27 and TRBJ2-2, with 7 positions matching TRBD1. The CDR3 has 16 residues. Germline V gene sequence: CDR1 MNHEY, CDR2 SMNVEV (reference sequence). V dropped 6 bases and J dropped 0; count of bases not matched to a gene: 7. The CDR3 loop reads CASRESGTANTGELFF. Written as DNA, the CDR3 is TGTGCCAGCAGGGAATCCGGGACAGCGAACACCGGGGAGCTGTTTTTT.

V gene TRBV19 combines with J gene TRBJ1-2, with TRBD1 matching over 7 bases. Germline V gives CDR1 LNHDA, CDR2 SQIVND (reference sequence). The CDR3 has 18 residues. Unmatched junction bases numbered 15, after V lost 5 bases and J lost 0 bases. CDR3 nucleotide sequence: TGTGCCAGTAGTCCACCCCCCGGGACAGTCCAAGCTAACTATGGCTACACCTTC. The encoded protein is CASSPPPGTVQANYGYTF.

V usage is TRBV19 and J usage is TRBJ1-1; TRBD1 is a possible D gene (6 bases). This CDR3 is 13 amino acids long. V was clipped by 10 bases and J by 4 bases, with 16 bases between them. The germline CDR1 and CDR2 sequences are LNHDA and SQIVND (reference sequence). CDR3 region: CATSDRITTEAFF. The CDR3 nucleotides are TGTGCCACCTCCGACAGGATTACCACTGAAGCTTTCTTT.

V gene TRBV7-2 combines with J gene TRBJ1-6; 9 bases match TRBD1. Unmatched junction bases numbered 8, after V lost 4 bases and J lost 10 bases. This CDR3 spans 15 amino acids. Germline CDR1 SGHTA, CDR2 FQGNSA. The DNA of the CDR3 is TGTGCCAGCAGCTCCCGGACAGGGGAGAACTCACCCCTCCACTTT. Its protein product is CASSSRTGENSPLHF.

J is TRBJ1-2 and V is TRBV5-5; unclear D gene. The CDR3 consists of 12 residues. V was cut by 3 bases and J by 5 bases, with 8 bases left in between. CDR1 and CDR2 from the germline V gene are SGHKS and YYEKEE (reference sequence). In DNA form, the CDR3 reads TGTGCCAGCAGCTATAGAGGTTATGGCTACACCTTC. Its translation is CASSYRGYGYTF.

The chain joins TRBV7-2 to TRBJ2-1; the match to TRBD2 covers 9 bases. CDR3 length: 15 residues. The germline gives CDR1 SGHTA, CDR2 FQGNSA. With V trimmed by 3 bases and J by 2 bases, 2 bases remained unmatched. This CDR3 is CASSFSGGPYNEQFF. CDR3 DNA: TGTGCCAGCAGCTTTAGCGGGGGCCCCTACAATGAGCAGTTCTTC.

V is TRBV3-1 (or the pseudogene TRBV3-2) and J is TRBJ2-5, with TRBD1 identical over 7 bases. With 4 bases clipped from V and 3 bases from J, the junction kept 5 bases outside the gene matches. The CDR3 covers 14 residues. Germline values: CDR1 LGHDT, CDR2 YNNKEL (reference sequence). As DNA, the CDR3 is TGTGCCAGCAGCCCAACAGGGGTAGAAGAGACCCAGTACTTC. It codes for CASSPTGVEETQYF.